This is a list of T cell receptor beta chains from one sample in a study of CD8+ T cells in alopecia areata. Profiled with immunoSEQ multiplex PCR; TCRdb holds only in-frame clones, not every one. The sample shows just under 7,500 clones, around 64% of them seen only once. The source was skin, collected at week 0. The receptors here all came from a human donor with alopecia areata. Each CDR3 is given with its conserved first and last residue. The order of the fields is CDR3 DNA, CDR3 protein, J gene, D gene, V gene. A D gene is named only where the DNA matches it firmly.

TGTGCCATCAGTGAGTCGGGGGAGCAGTTCTTC	CAISESGEQFF	TRBJ2-1	.	TRBV10-3
TGTGCCAGCAGCTTGGGACTAGCGGGAACCTACGAGCAGTACTTC	CASSLGLAGTYEQYF	TRBJ2-7	TRBD2	TRBV7-3
TGTGCCAGCAGTCTGGGGGTAACTGAAGCTTTCTTT	CASSLGVTEAFF	TRBJ1-1	.	TRBV28
TGTGCCAGCAGCCCCAGCCTACTAGCGCCGGGGTTAGAGACCCAGTACTTC	CASSPSLLAPGLETQYF	TRBJ2-5	TRBD2	TRBV7-9
TGTGCCAGCAGCTTAACAGGGCCGGCCCCCTACGAGCAGTACTTC	CASSLTGPAPYEQYF	TRBJ2-7	.	TRBV11-1
TGCGCCAGTACATACAGGGGTCAAGAGACCCAGTACTTC	CASTYRGQETQYF	TRBJ2-5	TRBD1	TRBV5-1
TGTGCCAGCAGCCCAGGGCTAGAGGCAGATACGCAGTATTTT	CASSPGLEADTQYF	TRBJ2-3	.	TRBV7-2
TGTGCCAGCAGTTCCTGGGGTTCTGGGGCCAACGTCCTGACTTTC	CASSSWGSGANVLTF	TRBJ2-6	.	TRBV6-5
TGTGCCAGCAGTTTAAAGGGACGGCATAATTCACCCCTCCACTTT	CASSLKGRHNSPLHF	TRBJ1-6	.	TRBV28
TGCGCCAGCAGCCAAGAAACTCATCCGGGCACCGGGGAGCTGTTTTTT	CASSQETHPGTGELFF	TRBJ2-2	.	TRBV4-1
TGTGCCAGCAGCCCGGGACCCTACAATGAGCAGTTCTTC	CASSPGPYNEQFF	TRBJ2-1	.	TRBV7-3